These 14 T cell receptor beta chains were sequenced from one sample in a study of naive and memory T cell subsets. Both TRBC1 and TRBC2 were covered by a beta constant-region primer of two equimolar oligonucleotides. Four rounds of PCR amplified the ligated cDNA using nested alpha and beta constant-region primers plus SP2. TCRdb passed the UMI-ligation and nested PCR reads through MiXCR, listing each CDR3 protein once. The data hold 130,000 to 150,000 distinct CDR3 sequences, with approximately 22% observed a single time. Study-wide findings and caveats: Possibly reflecting memory cells re-expressing CD45RA, a few larger clonotypes occurred in naive repertoires, especially CD8.

Their target antigens are unknown. Source material: naive CD4+ T cells from blood. These TCRs come from a human donor in good health.

The chain recombines TRBV4-1 with TRBJ2-2, with 7 bases fitting TRBD2. With 6 bases clipped from V and 4 bases from J, the junction kept 11 bases outside the gene matches. Germline V lookup: CDR1 MGHRA, CDR2 YSYEKL. The CDR3 length is 16 residues. CDR3: CASSKGTSEVTGELFF. The DNA of the CDR3 is TGCGCCAGCAGTAAGGGAACTAGCGAGGTCACCGGGGAGCTGTTTTTT.

This clonotype appeared a few times. This chain uses TRBV6-6 with TRBJ1-2, with D unresolved. The germline V gene has CDR1 MNHNY and CDR2 SVGAGI (reference sequence). CDR3 length equals 14 residues. The V end was cut by 10 bases, the J end by 3 bases, with 18 bases between. This chain's CDR3 is CATVSHGGDYGYTF. CDR3 in DNA: TGTGCCACCGTGAGCCACGGCGGTGACTATGGCTACACCTTC.

The chain joins TRBV3-1 to TRBJ2-1; tentatively, D is TRBD2 (6 bases). V lost 0 bases and J lost 6, with 9 bases in between. There are 14 residues in the CDR3. In germline, CDR1 is LGHDT, CDR2 YNNKEL (reference sequence). The CDR3 is CASSQDTRGNEQFF. Written as DNA, the CDR3 is TGTGCCAGCAGCCAAGATACGCGGGGCAATGAGCAGTTCTTC.

The chain joins TRBV5-1 to TRBJ2-2, with 14 bases lining up with TRBD2. This CDR3 comprises 17 residues. Per the germline V gene, CDR1 is SGHRS and CDR2 is YFSETQ. The V gene end was trimmed by 4 bases and the J gene end by 5 bases; junction bases not matched to a gene: 7. Here the CDR3 reads CASSPGLAGVSTGELFF. The CDR3 DNA sequence: TGCGCCAGCAGCCCGGGACTAGCGGGAGTTTCGACCGGGGAGCTGTTTTTT.

This clonotype was seen repeatedly, ten times or more. The V gene is TRBV20-1, the J gene TRBJ2-5, with D tentatively TRBD1 (6 bases). The CDR3 is 15 residues long. Between the trimmed V and J ends, which lost 1 base and 5 bases, there was a span of 17 bases. Germline V gene lookup returns CDR1 DFQATT and CDR2 SNEGSKA (reference sequence). The CDR3 nucleotides are TGCAGTGCTAGAGGGACGGGACACCAATTGGAGACCCAGTACTTC. Its translation is CSARGTGHQLETQYF.

The V gene is TRBV5-1, the J gene TRBJ2-5, with 14 bases identical to TRBD2. The germline gives CDR1 SGHRS, CDR2 YFSETQ. This CDR3 spans 17 amino acids. Trimming at V came to 0 bases and at J to 5 bases, leaving 6 bases not matched to a gene. CDR3 coding DNA: TGCGCCAGCAGCTTGGGCCTAGGGACTAGCGGGAGTGAGACCCAGTACTTC. This gives the protein CASSLGLGTSGSETQYF. Complete variable domain (other parts from reference TRBV5-1 and TRBJ2-5): KAGVTQTPRYLIKTRGQQVTLSCSPISGHRSVSWYQQTPGQGLQFLFEYFSETQRNKGNFPGRFSGRQFSNSRSEMNVSTLELGDSALYLCASSLGLGTSGSETQYFGPGTRLLVL.

Only a few counts were recorded for this clonotype. CDR3 region: CASTTTGGGYNEQFF. The CDR3 nucleotides read TGTGCCAGCACCACAACAGGGGGGGGATACAATGAGCAGTTCTTC. The rearrangement links TRBV2 to TRBJ2-1; perhaps TRBD1 as D (8 bases). The CDR3 length is 15 residues. CDR1 is SNHLY, CDR2 FYNNEI, per germline. Trimming cost V 7 bases and J 4 bases, with 17 bases left between them.

This clonotype was seen ten or more times. V is TRBV12-3 or TRBV12-4 and J is TRBJ2-2; 13 bases line up with TRBD2. The CDR3 extends over 16 amino acids. The V gene end was trimmed by 7 bases and the J gene end by 6 bases; junction bases not matched to a gene: 8. CDR3 protein: CASKTSGRAYAGELFF. The CDR3 DNA reads as TGTGCCAGCAAAACTAGCGGGAGGGCCTATGCCGGGGAGCTGTTTTTT.

This clonotype came up a few times. The genes are TRBV6-5 and TRBJ2-1; no clear D. The germline gives CDR1 MNHEY, CDR2 SVGAGI. Deletions cut 9 bases from V and 5 bases from J, with 8 bases between. The CDR3 loop spans 11 amino acids. CDR3 region: CASRGHNEQFF. CDR3 DNA sequence: TGTGCCAGTCGTGGCCACAATGAGCAGTTCTTC.

This chain links TRBV7-2 with TRBJ2-3; D may be TRBD2 (5 bases). This CDR3 is 15 amino acids long. Germline V gene sequence: CDR1 SGHTA, CDR2 FQGNSA. V lost 3 bases and J lost 4, with 14 bases in between. CDR3 in DNA: TGTGCCAGCAGCTTTAGCTCCCCCGGGGCAGATACGCAGTATTTT. Encoded protein: CASSFSSPGADTQYF.

DNA of the CDR3: TGTGCCAGCAGTTACAGGGGTAAAGGCTACACCTTC. Encoded protein: CASSYRGKGYTF. This chain connects TRBV6-5 to TRBJ1-2, with TRBD1 as a possible D gene (5 bases). V was cut by 2 bases and J by 8 bases, with 9 bases left in between. Looked up from germline, CDR1 is MNHEY and CDR2 is SVGAGI. The CDR3 runs to 12 residues.

V usage is TRBV29-1 and J usage is TRBJ2-3; D is possibly TRBD1 or TRBD2 (5 bases each). Trimming took 6 bases from V and 2 from J, leaving 15 bases between them. CDR1 is SQVTM, CDR2 ANQGSEA, per germline. The CDR3 extends over 14 amino acids. The CDR3 reads CSVARDRYTDTQYF. Written as DNA, the CDR3 is TGCAGCGTAGCCCGGGACCGATACACAGATACGCAGTATTTT.

The chain has TRBV20-1 and TRBJ1-1; no clear D. CDR3 length: 13 residues. Trimming removed 3 bases from V and 0 bases from J, with 8 bases in between. The V gene's germline CDR1 is DFQATT and CDR2 SNEGSKA (reference sequence). CDR3 sequence reads: CSASQAVNTEAFF. The CDR3 DNA sequence: TGCAGTGCTAGTCAGGCGGTGAACACTGAAGCTTTCTTT.

This clonotype has just a few counts. The V and J genes are TRBV7-9 and TRBJ1-1; no definite D call. Per germline, CDR1 SEHNR and CDR2 FQNEAQ (reference sequence). The CDR3 is 14 amino acids. V was shortened by 1 base and J by 4 bases, with 10 bases between the two germline ends. This CDR3 is CASSLVASSTEAFF. DNA of the CDR3: TGTGCCAGCAGCTTAGTAGCTAGCTCCACTGAAGCTTTCTTT.